The 15 T cell receptor beta chains presented below share a single source sample, sequenced in a study of identical twins (dated by TCRdb to about 2016). Libraries were constructed by 5' RACE. The listed sequencing device is Illumina HiSeq 2000. TCRdb reworked the public reads: Q25 trimming with fastp, MiXCR clone assembly, productive beta chains retained. When rows share a CDR3 protein, they turn into one entry using the most common DNA and genes. Recorded for this sample are around 490,000 distinct CDR3 sequences; 12% to 15% of them occurred a single time. The leading ten clones occupy roughly 0.44% of the sample. The same sample was also studied in work on yellow fever vaccine responses in identical twins.

The sequenced sample consisted of CD4+ T cells sorted from blood. The source of these receptors is a young woman in good health.

The V call is TRBV24-1, the J call TRBJ2-2, with D hard to call. CDR1 and CDR2 from the germline V gene are KGHDR and SFDVKD. Trimming removed 4 bases from V and 6 bases from J, with 8 bases in between. The CDR3 has 13 residues. The CDR3 spells CATSEVEPGELFF. CDR3 nucleotides: TGTGCCACCAGTGAGGTGGAGCCCGGGGAGCTGTTTTTT.

This clonotype turned up a few times. The chain has TRBV7-3 and TRBJ2-3; D gene uncertain. Germline CDR1 is SGHTA and CDR2 is FQGTGA. CDR3 size: 16 residues. The V end lost 2 bases, the J end lost 0 bases, and 12 bases lay between the germline ends. In DNA, the CDR3 is TGTGCCAGCAGCTTACTGAGAGTCGCTAGCACAGATACGCAGTATTTT. Translated: CASSLLRVASTDTQYF.

This clonotype has just a few counts. This chain uses TRBV5-1 with TRBJ1-6; D might be TRBD1 (5 bases). Germline V gives CDR1 SGHRS, CDR2 YFSETQ. CDR3 length: 16 residues. With 0 bases removed from V and 6 bases from J, the gap between germline ends came to 13 bases. The CDR3 region has the DNA TGCGCCAGCAGCTTGGCCGGGGGGAACGGTAATTCACCCCTCCACTTT. The encoded protein is CASSLAGGNGNSPLHF.

This clonotype was observed a handful of times. This chain joins TRBV29-1 and TRBJ2-3, with 7 bases fitting TRBD1. The CDR3 is made up of 14 amino acids. The V segment lost 5 bases and the J segment 0 bases; nucleotides outside the gene matches: 5. Germline CDR1 reads SQVTM; CDR2 reads ANQGSEA. CDR3 sequence reads: CSVRKGASTDTQYF. CDR3 DNA sequence: TGCAGCGTTAGAAAGGGGGCAAGCACAGATACGCAGTATTTT.

The rearrangement links TRBV5-1 to TRBJ2-3; the D is unclear. CDR1 is SGHRS and CDR2 is YFSETQ in the germline V gene. This CDR3 has 15 amino acids. Trimming pared 0 bases from V and 0 bases from J, leaving 8 bases between. The CDR3, as DNA: TGCGCCAGCAGCTTGGCCGAACCGAGCACAGATACGCAGTATTTT. This translates into CASSLAEPSTDTQYF.

The chain combines TRBV12-3 or TRBV12-4 with TRBJ2-1; the match to TRBD1 covers 7 bases. CDR3 size: 15 residues. The junction had 8 bases not matched to a gene; V was cut back by 5 bases and J by 4 bases. CDR3 nucleotide sequence: TGTGCCAGCAGTCCTAACAGGGGTTCATACAATGAGCAGTTCTTC. Amino acids: CASSPNRGSYNEQFF.

The sample holds one count of this clonotype. This sequence joins TRBV29-1 and TRBJ2-7; TRBD2 aligns across 11 bases. There are 14 residues in the CDR3. The J segment lost 3 bases and the V segment lost 7 bases, leaving 8 bases of the junction unmatched. CDR1 is SQVTM, CDR2 ANQGSEA, per germline. The chain's CDR3 is CSGSSGTSGYEQYF. CDR3 nucleotide sequence: TGCAGCGGTAGTAGTGGGACTAGCGGCTACGAGCAGTACTTC.

This clonotype was counted at least ten times. V is TRBV27 and J is TRBJ2-3; 8 bases fit TRBD2. The CDR3 extends over 16 amino acids. Germline V gene sequence: CDR1 MNHEY, CDR2 SMNVEV (reference sequence). The V segment lost 2 bases and the J segment 3 bases; nucleotides outside the gene matches: 7. This chain's CDR3 is CASSLRAGGSTDTQYF. CDR3 DNA: TGTGCCAGCAGTTTAAGGGCGGGAGGCTCGACAGATACGCAGTATTTT.

The V and J genes are TRBV9 and TRBJ2-1; D is ambiguous. V was clipped by 3 bases and J by 5 bases, with 3 bases between them. Germline CDR1 reads SGDLS; CDR2 reads YYNGEE. The CDR3 runs to 11 residues. Here the CDR3 reads CASSEDNEQFF. CDR3 DNA: TGTGCCAGCAGCGAGGACAATGAGCAGTTCTTC.

There are a few counts of this clonotype. This rearrangement joins TRBV5-1 to TRBJ2-2; D remains unclear. Deletions cut 0 bases from V and 0 bases from J, with 9 bases between. Germline values: CDR1 SGHRS, CDR2 YFSETQ. The CDR3 contains 16 residues. The CDR3 region is CASSLAWGPNTGELFF. The CDR3, as DNA: TGCGCCAGCAGCTTGGCTTGGGGTCCGAACACCGGGGAGCTGTTTTTT.

The gene calls are TRBV5-1 and TRBJ2-7, with 9 bases aligning to TRBD1. The CDR3 totals 17 residues. Germline CDR1 reads SGHRS; CDR2 reads YFSETQ. Trimming took 3 bases from V and 4 from J; bases not matched to a gene: 14. In nucleotides, the CDR3 is TGCGCCAGCAGCTCGGGAGCTGGACAGGGGCTGAGGTACGAGCAGTACTTC. It yields the protein CASSSGAGQGLRYEQYF.

This clonotype was observed a few times. V and J are TRBV5-1 and TRBJ2-7, with a tentative D call TRBD2 (5 bases). Germline V gene sequence: CDR1 SGHRS, CDR2 YFSETQ. The CDR3 covers 15 residues. Trimming left V 1 base short and J 9 bases short, with 20 bases between. CDR3 residues: CASSLSVSARVGQYF. CDR3 bases: TGCGCCAGCAGCTTGTCGGTTAGCGCGAGAGTCGGGCAGTACTTC.

The rearrangement joins TRBV20-1 to TRBJ2-3; 12 positions agree with TRBD2. The CDR3 has 15 amino acids. The germline CDR1 and CDR2 sequences are DFQATT and SNEGSKA (reference sequence). V was pared by 6 bases and J by 4 bases, with 8 bases of the junction left unmatched. The CDR3 loop is CSATSGGPSADTQYF. As DNA, the CDR3 is TGCAGTGCCACTAGCGGGGGGCCGAGCGCAGATACGCAGTATTTT.

V and J are TRBV20-1 and TRBJ2-1, with D perhaps matching TRBD2 (6 bases). CDR3 size: 16 residues. Germline CDR1 reads DFQATT; CDR2 reads SNEGSKA (reference sequence). V dropped 0 bases and J dropped 9 bases, with 21 bases sitting between them. CDR3 in amino acids: CSAREVRAGTTGEQFF. The CDR3 DNA is TGCAGTGCTAGAGAGGTAAGGGCGGGGACGACGGGTGAGCAGTTCTTC.

The chain carries TRBV3-1 and TRBJ2-2; the D gene is possibly TRBD2 (5 bases). V was clipped by 1 base and J by 6 bases, with 9 bases between them. CDR3 length equals 14 residues. Per germline, CDR1 LGHDT and CDR2 YNNKEL (reference sequence). This CDR3 reads CASSQVGKAGELFF. In DNA form, the CDR3 reads TGTGCCAGCAGCCAAGTCGGGAAGGCCGGGGAGCTGTTTTTT.